This T cell receptor beta chain was sequenced for a study of T-cell reconstitution after alpha-beta-depleted transplantation in children. Unique molecular identifiers were used in preparing the TCRbeta library. Each CDR3 protein gets one entry after TCRdb re-called the PCR reads with MiXCR. The repertoire has over 85,000 distinct CDR3 sequences, 10% of them found once; the top ten carry 8% to 9.5%. Many counts were recorded for this clonotype. This material consisted of PBMCs from the stem cell graft donor, taken from the stem cell graft. The TCR was taken from a human donor who donated a stem cell graft to a child with acute lymphoblastic leukemia.

CDR3 DNA: TGCAGCGTTGAGGCAGGGCGCTACAATGAGCAGTTCTTC. Its protein is CSVEAGRYNEQFF. V and J are TRBV29-1 and TRBJ2-1; D might be TRBD1 (5 bases). Between the trimmed V and J ends, which lost 3 bases and 3 bases, there was a span of 9 bases. Germline-derived CDR1 and CDR2 are SQVTM and ANQGSEA. The CDR3 runs 13 residues.